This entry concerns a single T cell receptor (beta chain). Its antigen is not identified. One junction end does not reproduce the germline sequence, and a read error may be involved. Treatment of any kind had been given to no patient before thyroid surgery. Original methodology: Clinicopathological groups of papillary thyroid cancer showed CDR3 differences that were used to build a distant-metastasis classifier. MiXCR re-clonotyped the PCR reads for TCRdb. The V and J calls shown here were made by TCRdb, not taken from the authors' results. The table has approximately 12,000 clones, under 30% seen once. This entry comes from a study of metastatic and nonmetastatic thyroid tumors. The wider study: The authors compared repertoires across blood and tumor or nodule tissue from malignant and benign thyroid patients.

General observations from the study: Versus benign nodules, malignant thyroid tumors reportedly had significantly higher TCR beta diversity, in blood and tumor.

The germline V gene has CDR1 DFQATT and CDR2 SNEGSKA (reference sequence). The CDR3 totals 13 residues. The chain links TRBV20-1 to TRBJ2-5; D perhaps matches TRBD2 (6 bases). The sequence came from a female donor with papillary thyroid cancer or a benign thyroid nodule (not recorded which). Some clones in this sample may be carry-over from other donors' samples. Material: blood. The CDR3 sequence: CIARFGGIETQYF. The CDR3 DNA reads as TGCATTGCTAGATTTGGGGGGATCGAGACCCAGTACTTC.